This T cell receptor beta chain was captured in a study of cytomegalovirus exposure and HLA in healthy donors. Study details: As released early, the data held roughly 85 million unique TCRs from HLA-typed donors.

This CDR3 is built from 15 residues. CDR1 is SGDLS and CDR2 is YYNGEE in the germline V gene. V shed 3 bases, J shed 3 bases, and the junction held 1 base outside the gene matches. Amplification used 60 Vbeta primers and 13 Jbeta primers. TCRdb keeps only in-frame clones here, not all; method: immunoSEQ multiplex PCR. The profile covers roughly 100,000 clones, with 74% appearing a single time and roughly 2.6% taken by the ten largest. Details on this clone: The antigen remains unidentified.

Study-wide results and limits: Later analysis placed DRB1 highest and HLA-C lowest in TCR association rates, which differed by HLA locus. Cytomegalovirus-associated status was assigned to approximately 160 TCR beta chains. Most TCR beta V segments were productive about 87% or about 30% of the time in an earlier analysis.

This sequence joins TRBV9 and TRBJ2-1, with 12 bases that match TRBD2. The TCR was taken from a man aged 50 or older in good health and CMV-seropositive. Sequenced sample: PBMCs. The chain's CDR3 is CASSASGGGYNEQFF. The CDR3, as DNA: TGTGCCAGCAGCGCTAGCGGGGGGGGCTACAATGAGCAGTTCTTC.